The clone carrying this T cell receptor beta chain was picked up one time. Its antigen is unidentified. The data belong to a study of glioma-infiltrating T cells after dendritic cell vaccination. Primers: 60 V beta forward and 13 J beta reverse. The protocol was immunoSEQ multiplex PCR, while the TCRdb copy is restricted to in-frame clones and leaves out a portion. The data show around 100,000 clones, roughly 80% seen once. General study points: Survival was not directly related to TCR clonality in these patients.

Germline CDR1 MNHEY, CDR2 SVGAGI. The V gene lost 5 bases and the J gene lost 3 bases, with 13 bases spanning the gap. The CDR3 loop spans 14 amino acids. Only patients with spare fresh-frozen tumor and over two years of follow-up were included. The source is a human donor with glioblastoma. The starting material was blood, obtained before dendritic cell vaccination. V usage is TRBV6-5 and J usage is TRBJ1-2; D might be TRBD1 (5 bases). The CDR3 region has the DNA TGTGCCAGCAGTACTTCAGCGGGGGACTATGGCTACACCTTC. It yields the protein CASSTSAGDYGYTF.